This T cell receptor beta chain stems from a study of blood T cell repertoires in COVID-19. Study details: PBMCs, B-cell-depleted T cells, or T cells provided the cDNA or gDNA that made up the material.

Sequenced by immunoSEQ multiplex PCR; TCRdb stores in-frame clones only, minus some. The table includes some 200,000 clones, around 95% detected once. A single count supports this clone. The CDR3 contains 15 residues. Germline V lookup: CDR1 SGDLS, CDR2 YYNGEE. V lost 3 bases, J lost 4 bases, and 16 bases lay in between. The clonotype was recovered from a man in his thirties or forties with COVID-19, enrolled during active disease. The sample consisted of peripheral blood. This chain links TRBV9 with TRBJ1-1, with D possibly TRBD1 on 5 matching bases. CDR3 DNA sequence: TGTGCCAGCAGCGCCAAAGCTGGGGGGGGCACTGAAGCTTTCTTT. It encodes CASSAKAGGGTEAFF.